The T cell receptor (beta chain) under discussion was sequenced for a study of response to subunit inactivated influenza vaccine. General study results and limits: The authors suggested that few new T cells are recruited per seasonal influenza vaccination.

This clonotype came up a few times. Its antigen remains unidentified. V was shortened by 1 base and J by 1 base, with 10 bases between the two germline ends. Germline loops: CDR1 MGHRA, CDR2 YSYEKL. CDR3 length equals 15 residues. TCRdb ran MiXCR on the RT-PCR reads and lists one entry per CDR3 protein. The sample holds 400,000 to 650,000 distinct CDR3 sequences, approximately 7.3% seen once. The rearrangement uses TRBV4-1 and TRBJ1-1; no firm D call. The origin of this receptor is a man aged 50 to 69 who received an inactivated influenza vaccine. This sample comprised PBMCs from blood, obtained 23 to 25 months after vaccination. The CDR3: CASSQGYSSNTEAFF. CDR3 coding DNA: TGCGCCAGCAGCCAAGGATACAGCTCGAACACTGAAGCTTTCTTT.